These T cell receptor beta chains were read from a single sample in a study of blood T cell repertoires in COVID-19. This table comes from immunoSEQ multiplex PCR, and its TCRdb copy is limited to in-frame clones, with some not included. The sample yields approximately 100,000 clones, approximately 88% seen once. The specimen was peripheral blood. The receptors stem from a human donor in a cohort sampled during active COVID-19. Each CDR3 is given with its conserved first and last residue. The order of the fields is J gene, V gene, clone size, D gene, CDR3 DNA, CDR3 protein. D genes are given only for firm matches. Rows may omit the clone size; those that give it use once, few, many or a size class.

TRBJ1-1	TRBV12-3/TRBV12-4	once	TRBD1	TGTGCCAGCAGTGGACAGGGTTATACTGAAGCTTTCTTT	CASSGQGYTEAFF
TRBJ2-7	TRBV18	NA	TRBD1	TGTGCCAGCTCAGATCAGACAGGGAGCTCCTACGAGCAGTACTTC	CASSDQTGSSYEQYF
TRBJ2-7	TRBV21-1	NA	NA	TGTGCCAGCAGAGGCGAGTCGAGGGCCCTACTGGGCGAGCAGTACTTC	CASRGESRALLGEQYF
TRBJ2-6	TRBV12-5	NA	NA	TGTGCTAGTGGTTTGGGGCCCTCTGGGGCCAACGTCCTGACTTTC	CASGLGPSGANVLTF
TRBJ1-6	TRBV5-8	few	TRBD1	TGTGCCAGCAGCCATCCGGGACAGAATAATTCACCCCTCCACTTT	CASSHPGQNNSPLHF
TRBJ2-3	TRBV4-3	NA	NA	TGCGCCAGCAGCCAAGACTCCGCCGGCGGACACACAGATACGCAGTATTTT	CASSQDSAGGHTDTQYF
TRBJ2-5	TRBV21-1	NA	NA	TGTGCCAGCAGGGGACTAGGGCAAGAGACCCAGTACTTC	CASRGLGQETQYF
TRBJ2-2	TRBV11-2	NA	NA	TGTGCCAGCAGCTTTCCGTTACTGCCTAGCCCAAACACCGGGGAGCTGTTTTTT	CASSFPLLPSPNTGELFF
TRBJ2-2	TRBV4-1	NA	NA	TGCGCCAGCAGCCAAGCCCCCGCGGGCCCTGGGACCGGGGAGCTGTTTTTT	CASSQAPAGPGTGELFF
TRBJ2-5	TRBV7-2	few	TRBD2	TGTGCCAGCAGCTTAGCCCCTAGCGGGGTGCAGAAGACCCAGTACTTC	CASSLAPSGVQKTQYF
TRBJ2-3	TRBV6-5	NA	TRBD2	TGTGCCAGCAGTTCCAGACTAGCCGCGGATACGCAGTATTTT	CASSSRLAADTQYF
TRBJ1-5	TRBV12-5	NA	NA	TGTGCTAGTGGCACGAGGTGGGGAGGAGGGCAGCCCCAGCATTTT	CASGTRWGGGQPQHF
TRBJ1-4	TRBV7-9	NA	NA	TGTGCCAGCAGCGTAGACGTACAATTGGAGGAAAAACTGTTTTTT	CASSVDVQLEEKLFF
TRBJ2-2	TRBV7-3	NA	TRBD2	TGTGCCAGCAGGGGAGCGGGAGGGCCCTCCGGGGAGCTGTTTTTT	CASRGAGGPSGELFF
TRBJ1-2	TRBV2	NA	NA	TGTGCCAGCAGTGAAGCTCGCACAGCCTATTCTGGCTACACCTTC	CASSEARTAYSGYTF
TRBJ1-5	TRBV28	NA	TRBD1	TGTGCCAGCAGCTCCATCGACAGGGACCTTAGCAATCAGCCCCAGCATTTT	CASSSIDRDLSNQPQHF
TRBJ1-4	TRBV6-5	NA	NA	TGTGCCAGCAGCTTGACTCTTTTCCGCGGGGGAAAACTGTTTTTT	CASSLTLFRGGKLFF
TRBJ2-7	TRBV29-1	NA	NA	TGCAGCGTTGAAGATCAAAGAGGATACGAGCAGTACTTC	CSVEDQRGYEQYF
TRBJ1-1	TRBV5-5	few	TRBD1	TGTGCCAGCAGCTTGTGGTCCCAGGGGGGCGAAGCTTTCTTT	CASSLWSQGGEAFF
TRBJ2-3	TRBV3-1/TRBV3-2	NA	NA	TGTGCCAGCAGCCAGGTCTTTACTAGTGATACGCAGTATTTT	CASSQVFTSDTQYF
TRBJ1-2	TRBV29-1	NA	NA	TGCAGCGTTGACGAGACTGGGAGCTTCTATGGCTACACCTTC	CSVDETGSFYGYTF
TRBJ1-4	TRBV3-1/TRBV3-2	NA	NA	TGTGCCAGCAGCCAACGGACTGGAAATAATGAAAAACTGTTTTTT	CASSQRTGNNEKLFF